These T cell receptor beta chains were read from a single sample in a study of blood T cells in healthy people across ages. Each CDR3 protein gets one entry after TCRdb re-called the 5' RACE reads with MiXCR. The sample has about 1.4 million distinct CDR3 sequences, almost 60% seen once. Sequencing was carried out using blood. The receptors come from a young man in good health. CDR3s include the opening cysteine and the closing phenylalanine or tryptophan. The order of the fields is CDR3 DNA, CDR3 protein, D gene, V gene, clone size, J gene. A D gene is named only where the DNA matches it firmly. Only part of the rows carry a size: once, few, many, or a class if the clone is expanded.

DNA: TGTGCCAGCAGCTCAAGGTCGGGACAGGGGGCTTACGAGCAGTACTTC
CDR3: CASSSRSGQGAYEQYF
D: TRBD1
V: TRBV7-8
size: -
J: TRBJ2-7

DNA: TGTGCCAGCAGTGGATTGACGGGAACCCAGCATTTT
CDR3: CASSGLTGTQHF
D: -
V: TRBV12-3/TRBV12-4
size: -
J: TRBJ1-5

DNA: TGTGCCAGCAGTCCCCGACTATCCACAGATACGCAGTATTTT
CDR3: CASSPRLSTDTQYF
D: -
V: TRBV7-6
size: few
J: TRBJ2-3

DNA: TGTGCCATCAGACAAGGACAGGAAACGAACACTGAAGCTTTCTTT
CDR3: CAIRQGQETNTEAFF
D: TRBD1
V: TRBV10-3
size: -
J: TRBJ1-1

DNA: TGCAGTGCCTACGCCAGGGGGGTTGAAGCTTTCTTT
CDR3: CSAYARGVEAFF
D: TRBD1
V: TRBV20-1
size: once
J: TRBJ1-1

DNA: TGCAGTGCTGGGCCACAGGGGTTAAGGTCTTCCTATGGCTACACCTTC
CDR3: CSAGPQGLRSSYGYTF
D: TRBD1
V: TRBV20-1
size: -
J: TRBJ1-2

DNA: TGTGCCAGCAGTGAATCCCGGGACACCCATTCACCCCTCCACTTT
CDR3: CASSESRDTHSPLHF
D: -
V: TRBV6-4
size: -
J: TRBJ1-6

DNA: TGCAGTGCTAGAGTACAGGGTTATAATGAAAAACTGTTTTTT
CDR3: CSARVQGYNEKLFF
D: -
V: TRBV20-1
size: -
J: TRBJ1-4

DNA: TGTGCCAGCAGCGTCTCGGGGCGGGACTCCTACAATGAGCAGTTCTTC
CDR3: CASSVSGRDSYNEQFF
D: -
V: TRBV9
size: -
J: TRBJ2-1

DNA: TGTGCCAGCAGCTGGACAGGGACGGATGGCTACACCTTC
CDR3: CASSWTGTDGYTF
D: TRBD1
V: TRBV5-5
size: -
J: TRBJ1-2

DNA: TGCAGCGTTGGCAGGACAGGGGGCCACGAGCAGTACTTC
CDR3: CSVGRTGGHEQYF
D: TRBD1
V: TRBV29-1
size: few
J: TRBJ2-7

DNA: TGTGCCAGCAGCCCCCCAAGATGGAACAATGAGCAGTTCTTC
CDR3: CASSPPRWNNEQFF
D: -
V: TRBV7-8
size: -
J: TRBJ2-1

DNA: TGTGCCAGCTCACCACCGGGGGCGCTAGCGATCGGACTCACAGATACGCAGTATTTT
CDR3: CASSPPGALAIGLTDTQYF
D: -
V: TRBV18
size: -
J: TRBJ2-3

DNA: TGTGCCAGCAGCCAGCAGGGCTATGGCTACACCTTC
CDR3: CASSQQGYGYTF
D: -
V: TRBV9
size: -
J: TRBJ1-2

DNA: TGTGCCAGCAGCTTCCCCCCACTAGCGGGAGGGGATACGCAGTATTTT
CDR3: CASSFPPLAGGDTQYF
D: TRBD2
V: TRBV11-1
size: -
J: TRBJ2-3

DNA: TGCGCCAGCAGCCACAACCGGGACAGCAGCACAGATACGCAGTATTTT
CDR3: CASSHNRDSSTDTQYF
D: TRBD1
V: TRBV5-1
size: -
J: TRBJ2-3

DNA: TGTGCCAGCAAATTACAGGGAGGTGGGACTGAAGCTTTCTTT
CDR3: CASKLQGGGTEAFF
D: -
V: TRBV6-5
size: -
J: TRBJ1-1

DNA: TGCGCCAGCAGCTTACAGGGGCTATTGAACTATGGCTACACCTTC
CDR3: CASSLQGLLNYGYTF
D: TRBD1
V: TRBV5-1
size: few
J: TRBJ1-2

DNA: TGTGCCAGCTCCATAGATGAAGAGAACTATGGCTACACCTTC
CDR3: CASSIDEENYGYTF
D: -
V: TRBV12-3/TRBV12-4
size: few
J: TRBJ1-2

DNA: TGTGCCAGCAGCCAAGATTGGAAGTCGCAAGAGACCCAGTACTTC
CDR3: CASSQDWKSQETQYF
D: -
V: TRBV4-2
size: few
J: TRBJ2-5

DNA: TGTGCCAGCAGCCAAGATTCAGCGGGATCGTACAATGAGCAGTTCTTC
CDR3: CASSQDSAGSYNEQFF
D: TRBD2
V: TRBV4-2
size: -
J: TRBJ2-1

DNA: TGTGCCCCCCCACAGGGGCCGGGTGAAGCTTTCTTT
CDR3: CAPPQGPGEAFF
D: TRBD1
V: TRBV24-1
size: -
J: TRBJ1-1

DNA: TGTGCCAGCAGCTTAGAGACAGAAAATTCACCCCTCCACTTT
CDR3: CASSLETENSPLHF
D: -
V: TRBV7-9
size: few
J: TRBJ1-6

DNA: TGTGCCAGCAGGGGGGACAGGGCTTATCAGCCCCAGCATTTT
CDR3: CASRGDRAYQPQHF
D: TRBD1
V: TRBV12-3/TRBV12-4
size: few
J: TRBJ1-5

DNA: TGTGCCAGCAGCACCGGACAGTTATACGAGCAGTACTTC
CDR3: CASSTGQLYEQYF
D: -
V: TRBV9
size: few
J: TRBJ2-7

DNA: TGCAGCGGACATACAGGGCTGGACTATGGCTACACCTTC
CDR3: CSGHTGLDYGYTF
D: -
V: TRBV29-1
size: -
J: TRBJ1-2

DNA: TGCGCCAGCAGCTCGACAGGGGGCGATGGTGGCTACACCTTC
CDR3: CASSSTGGDGGYTF
D: TRBD1
V: TRBV5-1
size: few
J: TRBJ1-2

DNA: TGTGCCAGCAGCTTACCCGGAGGACAGTACGAGCAGTACTTC
CDR3: CASSLPGGQYEQYF
D: -
V: TRBV7-2
size: -
J: TRBJ2-7

DNA: TGTGCCAGCACCCCTATAGGAGGGGGCACAGATACGCAGTATTTT
CDR3: CASTPIGGGTDTQYF
D: -
V: TRBV6-5
size: -
J: TRBJ2-3

DNA: TGTGCCAGCAGTGACCTCTCAGATACGCAGTATTTT
CDR3: CASSDLSDTQYF
D: -
V: TRBV25-1
size: few
J: TRBJ2-3

DNA: TGTGCCAGCACACCTGCGGACATCGCCACAGATACGCAGTATTTT
CDR3: CASTPADIATDTQYF
D: -
V: TRBV14
size: once
J: TRBJ2-3

DNA: TGTGCCATCAGTGACTCCGGGACTAGCGGGAGCTACGAGCAGTACTTC
CDR3: CAISDSGTSGSYEQYF
D: TRBD2
V: TRBV10-3
size: -
J: TRBJ2-7

DNA: TGTGCCAGCAGCTCCCTAGAGGGACGGGAGAGGTCTGGAAACACCATATATTTT
CDR3: CASSSLEGRERSGNTIYF
D: -
V: TRBV7-9
size: -
J: TRBJ1-3

DNA: TGTGCTAGCAGCTTAGCTTTAGTGAGAGGGCCCTTCGAGGAGACCCAGTACTTC
CDR3: CASSLALVRGPFEETQYF
D: -
V: TRBV7-7
size: -
J: TRBJ2-5

DNA: TGCAGTGCTAGAGTGCAGGGGGACAGGGGCCGCTCAGCCAAAAACATTCAGTACTTC
CDR3: CSARVQGDRGRSAKNIQYF
D: TRBD1
V: TRBV20-1
size: -
J: TRBJ2-4

DNA: TGTGCCAGCAGTTTTCAGGGGTATCAGGATGAGCAGTTCTTC
CDR3: CASSFQGYQDEQFF
D: -
V: TRBV5-4
size: -
J: TRBJ2-1

DNA: TGTGCCATCAGTGAGTATTTTCTTAATCGGCTAGCGGGAGCAGAGCAGTACTTC
CDR3: CAISEYFLNRLAGAEQYF
D: TRBD2
V: TRBV10-3
size: -
J: TRBJ2-7

DNA: TGTGCCTGGAACGTAGACCACACCTTC
CDR3: CAWNVDHTF
D: -
V: TRBV30
size: -
J: TRBJ1-2

DNA: TGTGCCAGCAGCGCACAGGCGGGTCGCGGGATTTATCATGAGCAGTTCTTC
CDR3: CASSAQAGRGIYHEQFF
D: -
V: TRBV11-2
size: -
J: TRBJ2-1

DNA: TGTGCCAGCAGTTTCGGCAGGCTGAACACCGGGGAGCTGTTTTTT
CDR3: CASSFGRLNTGELFF
D: -
V: TRBV12-3/TRBV12-4
size: -
J: TRBJ2-2

DNA: TGTGCCAGCAGTTTCGATAGGGCAGGGTTTGTTAATCAGCCCCAGCATTTT
CDR3: CASSFDRAGFVNQPQHF
D: -
V: TRBV28
size: few
J: TRBJ1-5

DNA: TGCGCCAGCAGTGAGTCGAGGGGAGGTAGGCAAGAGACCCAGTACTTC
CDR3: CASSESRGGRQETQYF
D: -
V: TRBV10-1
size: -
J: TRBJ2-5

DNA: TGTGCCAGCAGTTACTCGATACGGCAGGGAAGGTACACTGAAGCTTTCTTT
CDR3: CASSYSIRQGRYTEAFF
D: -
V: TRBV6-2/TRBV6-3
size: -
J: TRBJ1-1

DNA: TGTGCCAGCAGCAAGGCGCTGGGACAAGAGCAGTTCTTC
CDR3: CASSKALGQEQFF
D: -
V: TRBV5-6
size: -
J: TRBJ2-1

DNA: TGTGCCAGCATTGGTGGAGAGACCCAGTACTTC
CDR3: CASIGGETQYF
D: -
V: TRBV28
size: few
J: TRBJ2-5

DNA: TGTGCCATCAGTGATGCGGGGACAACGCGACAAGATACGCAGTATTTT
CDR3: CAISDAGTTRQDTQYF
D: -
V: TRBV10-3
size: -
J: TRBJ2-3

DNA: TGTGCCAGCAGTCGACTCGGGACAGGGTTCGACGAGCAGTACTTC
CDR3: CASSRLGTGFDEQYF
D: TRBD1
V: TRBV27
size: -
J: TRBJ2-7

DNA: TGCAGCGTTGACGGGGAATCGGGAGATAAGCAGTATTTT
CDR3: CSVDGESGDKQYF
D: -
V: TRBV29-1
size: -
J: TRBJ2-3

DNA: TGCAGCGTTGAAGGGGCGACTAGCGGGAGTGGAGGGGAGCTGTTTTTT
CDR3: CSVEGATSGSGGELFF
D: TRBD2
V: TRBV29-1
size: -
J: TRBJ2-2

DNA: TGTGCCAGCATCCTCATAGCGGGGCGGTACGAGCAGTACTTC
CDR3: CASILIAGRYEQYF
D: TRBD2
V: TRBV14
size: -
J: TRBJ2-7

DNA: TGCGCCAGCAGCCAAGATGCGACAGGGAGCTCTGAAGCTTTCTTT
CDR3: CASSQDATGSSEAFF
D: TRBD1
V: TRBV4-3
size: -
J: TRBJ1-1

DNA: TGCAGCGTTGAATGGACGGCGCAAGAGACCCAGTACTTC
CDR3: CSVEWTAQETQYF
D: -
V: TRBV29-1
size: -
J: TRBJ2-5

DNA: TGTGCCATCACCTTGGGAAGGACAGGGAGCTATGGCTACACCTTC
CDR3: CAITLGRTGSYGYTF
D: TRBD1
V: TRBV10-3
size: few
J: TRBJ1-2